The 14 T cell receptor beta chains presented below share a single source sample, sequenced in a study of blood T cell repertoires in COVID-19. Repertoires were generated with immunoSEQ multiplex PCR, while TCRdb's copy carries only in-frame clones and drops some. The sample lists a few hundred thousand clones, more than 85% occurring once. The sequenced sample consisted of PBMCs or T cells enriched from blood (not recorded which). The receptors come from a woman in her 30s who had recovered from COVID-19.

V and J are TRBV2 and TRBJ2-7; 14 positions match TRBD2. The germline CDR1 and CDR2 sequences are SNHLY and FYNNEI. Trimming at V came to 5 bases and at J to 5 bases, leaving 2 bases not matched to a gene. The CDR3 is 14 amino acids. CDR3 protein: CASSWGLAGDEQYF. CDR3 nucleotide sequence: TGTGCCAGCAGTTGGGGACTAGCGGGAGACGAGCAGTACTTC.

This chain links TRBV7-2 with TRBJ1-3, with D possibly being TRBD1 (5 bases). The CDR3 runs to 14 residues. Germline values: CDR1 SGHTA, CDR2 FQGNSA. Trimming stripped 5 bases from V and 0 bases from J, with 8 bases between. The CDR3 DNA reads as TGTGCCAGCAGCCCAGGACACTCTGGAAACACCATATATTTT. It codes for CASSPGHSGNTIYF.

The genes are TRBV29-1 and TRBJ2-7, with a possible D match to TRBD2 (5 bases). Germline lookup yields CDR1 SQVTM and CDR2 ANQGSEA. V lost 6 bases, J lost 2 bases, and 17 bases lay in between. The CDR3 totals 14 residues. The CDR3 nucleotides are TGCAGCGTCGGTGCCTACCGGGATACCTACGAGCAGTACTTC. Protein: CSVGAYRDTYEQYF.

This chain links TRBV12-3 or TRBV12-4 with TRBJ1-1; D is ambiguous. The V end lost 3 bases, the J end lost 5 bases, and 10 bases lay between the germline ends. The CDR3 is 13 residues long. The CDR3 bases are TGTGCCAGCAGTTTCGCGTCGGGGACTGAAGCTTTCTTT. Translated, it gives CASSFASGTEAFF.

The J gene is TRBJ2-3, the V gene TRBV10-3; 9 bases match TRBD1. With V trimmed by 11 bases and J by 4 bases, 10 bases remained unmatched. CDR3 length: 14 amino acids. From germline, CDR1 is ENHRY and CDR2 SYGVKD. For the CDR3, the DNA is TGTGCCTTGTCCGGGACAGGGTCTCCAGATACGCAGTATTTT. Its protein is CALSGTGSPDTQYF.

The chain uses TRBV3-1 (or the pseudogene TRBV3-2) and TRBJ1-2, with TRBD1 matching over 9 bases. Trimming removed 5 bases from V and 8 bases from J; junction bases left unmatched: 12. This CDR3 is built from 15 residues. The germline V gene has CDR1 LGHDT and CDR2 YNNKEL (reference sequence). CDR3 in DNA: TGTGCCAGCAGCTCCTCGGACAGGGGAGTGAGGGGCTACACCTTC. Amino acids: CASSSSDRGVRGYTF.

This chain uses TRBV28 with TRBJ1-1; a weak D match, TRBD1 (6 bases). This CDR3 has 15 amino acids. Trimming removed 5 bases from V and 3 bases from J, with 16 bases in between. Germline assignment: CDR1 MDHEN and CDR2 SYDVKM. The CDR3 nucleotides read TGTGCCAGCAGTCTCCAAGCGGGGGCTTACACTGAAGCTTTCTTT. It specifies CASSLQAGAYTEAFF. The full variable domain, its missing parts supplied by reference TRBV28 and TRBJ1-1, is DVKVTQSSRYLVKRTGEKVFLECVQDMDHENMFWYRQDPGLGLRLIYFSYDVKMKEKGDIPEGYSVSREKKERFSLILESASTNQTSMYLCASSLQAGAYTEAFFGQGTRLTVV.

The chain carries TRBV5-4 and TRBJ2-1, with 15 bases aligning to TRBD2. The ends lost 1 base at V and 0 bases at J; junction bases unmatched: 5. Germline CDR1 SGHNT, CDR2 YYREEE (reference sequence). The CDR3 is 19 residues long. CDR3 in DNA: TGTGCCAGCAGCTTGAACGGACTAGCGGGGGGGTCCTCCTACAATGAGCAGTTCTTC. It specifies CASSLNGLAGGSSYNEQFF.

This clone was observed a single time. The V and J genes are TRBV1 and TRBJ2-3; the DNA was not used to check the table's D call, TRBD2. TRBV1 is labeled a pseudogene. The CDR3 covers 20 residues. CDR3 loop: CTSSQSQNWTSGAPTDTQYF. Here the CDR3 DNA reads TGCACCAGCAGCCAATCTCAAAATTGGACTAGCGGGGCCCCCACAGATACGCAGTATTTT.

The rearrangement links TRBV19 to TRBJ1-5, with TRBD1 as a possible D gene (6 bases). The CDR3 extends over 16 amino acids. The ends were cut back, 5 bases at V and 7 bases at J, with 21 bases in the middle. CDR1 LNHDA and CDR2 SQIVND come from the germline V gene (reference sequence). CDR3 DNA sequence: TGTGCCAGTAGTCCCCTGGGGGCAGGGGTGAGGCAGCCCCAGCATTTT. It encodes CASSPLGAGVRQPQHF.

The J gene is TRBJ2-7, the V gene TRBV29-1, with 8 bases lining up with TRBD1. The CDR3 loop spans 14 amino acids. Trimming removed 4 bases from V and 3 bases from J; junction bases left unmatched: 8. Germline V gives CDR1 SQVTM, CDR2 ANQGSEA. CDR3 bases: TGCAGCGTTGGCCCAGGGGGCCGTGGCTACGAGCAGTACTTC. Protein sequence: CSVGPGGRGYEQYF.

This CDR3 reads CASSLAFDGYTF. The DNA of the CDR3 is TGCGCCAGCAGCTTGGCCTTTGATGGCTACACCTTC. The chain is built from TRBV5-1 and TRBJ1-2; D not resolved. Trimming took 0 bases from V and 6 from J, leaving 6 bases between them. This CDR3 has 12 residues. Germline assignment: CDR1 SGHRS and CDR2 YFSETQ. The full variable domain, completed using reference TRBV5-1 and TRBJ1-2, is KAGVTQTPRYLIKTRGQQVTLSCSPISGHRSVSWYQQTPGQGLQFLFEYFSETQRNKGNFPGRFSGRQFSNSRSEMNVSTLELGDSALYLCASSLAFDGYTFGSGTRLTVV.

This clone has only a few counts. V and J are TRBV6-5 and TRBJ2-1; TRBD2 agrees at 12 bases. Losses at the gene ends were 2 bases for V and 4 bases for J; bases not matched to a gene: 0. The CDR3 contains 15 residues. CDR1 and CDR2 (germline): MNHEY, SVGAGI. CDR3 bases: TGTGCCAGCAGTTACGGACTAGCGGGATACAATGAGCAGTTCTTC. Encoded protein: CASSYGLAGYNEQFF.

The chain couples TRBV18 to TRBJ1-1; perhaps TRBD1 as D (6 bases). The CDR3 length is 15 residues. CDR1 is KGHSH, CDR2 LQKENI, per germline. V lost 2 bases to trimming and J lost 1 base, with 11 bases between them. CDR3 in amino acids: CASSPMVTGNTEAFF. CDR3 coding DNA: TGTGCCAGCTCACCAATGGTGACAGGGAACACTGAAGCTTTCTTT.